The rows below give T cell receptor beta chains drawn from one sample of a study of T cell responses to AZD1222 COVID-19 vaccine. TCRdb's table, derived via immunoSEQ multiplex PCR, lists solely in-frame clones and lacks some. The repertoire holds roughly 100,000 clones, with over 75% as singletons. Sample: peripheral blood, taken on day 0 of AZD1222 vaccination. All receptors derive from an adult in good health. The CDR3 runs from the conserved cysteine through the conserved F or W.

>TRBV7-9|TRBJ2-7
CASSLRIYEQYF
>TRBV11-2|TRBJ2-7
CASSLVGGSEQYF
>TRBV5-1|TRBJ1-1
CASSWTGSGTEAFF
>TRBV10-2|TRBJ2-7
CASSELLYEQYF
>TRBV5-1|TRBJ2-5
CASSSGQGVQETQYF
>TRBV27|TRBJ2-1
CASSSKGVGLAGGNEQFF
>TRBV18|TRBJ2-2
CASSPRNPGELFF
>TRBV12-3/TRBV12-4|TRBJ2-2
CASRQTNTGELFF
>TRBV9|TRBJ2-1
CASSVGGSYNEQFF
>TRBV12-3/TRBV12-4|TRBJ1-2
CASSLGQWYGYTF
>TRBV2|TRBJ1-2
CASRRGTAVSNYGYTF
>TRBV6-5|TRBJ1-2
CASSSGISYGYTF